These 21 T cell receptor beta chains came from one sample sequenced in a study of blood T cell repertoires in COVID-19. Libraries were prepared by immunoSEQ multiplex PCR; TCRdb keeps only in-frame clonotypes and omits some of them. The repertoire holds around 180,000 clones, with less than 90% as singletons. The specimen was peripheral blood. All receptors derive from a man between 60 and 70 years old with acute or convalescent COVID-19.

This clone was found once. This chain connects TRBV5-5 to TRBJ2-7, with a possible D match to TRBD2 (5 bases). This CDR3 is built from 12 residues. V was trimmed by 4 bases and J by 2 bases, leaving 7 bases between them. In germline, CDR1 is SGHKS, CDR2 YYEKEE (reference sequence). The CDR3 sequence: CASSEGAYEQYF. The CDR3 DNA is TGTGCCAGCAGCGAGGGAGCCTACGAGCAGTACTTC.

The chain combines TRBV19 with TRBJ2-2; D possibly corresponds to TRBD1 (6 bases). V lost 7 bases, J lost 2 bases, and 14 bases lay in between. Germline lookup yields CDR1 LNHDA and CDR2 SQIVND (reference sequence). The CDR3 is made up of 15 amino acids. CDR3 amino acids: CASIRDITNTGELFF. DNA of the CDR3: TGTGCCAGTATTCGGGACATAACTAACACCGGGGAGCTGTTTTTT.

The rearrangement joins TRBV2 to TRBJ2-2; weak D call: TRBD2 (5 bases). CDR1 is SNHLY and CDR2 is FYNNEI in the germline V gene. The CDR3 covers 14 residues. V gave up 6 bases and J gave up 8 bases, with 16 bases separating them. CDR3 residues: CASRLTRRVGELFF. The CDR3 DNA follows: TGTGCCAGCAGGCTGACAAGGCGGGTAGGGGAGCTGTTTTTT.

The J gene is TRBJ2-3, the V gene TRBV5-6; D call uncertain. The CDR3 consists of 13 residues. V was pared by 2 bases and J by 0 bases, with 4 bases between. CDR1 is SGHDT and CDR2 is YYEEEE in the germline V gene. The DNA for the CDR3 is TGTGCCAGCAGCTTCCAGAGCACAGATACGCAGTATTTT. Protein sequence: CASSFQSTDTQYF.

The chain couples TRBV5-1 to TRBJ2-2, with 8 positions matching TRBD1. Germline V gene lookup returns CDR1 SGHRS and CDR2 YFSETQ. This CDR3 has 17 residues. V shed 4 bases and J 2 bases; nucleotides not matched to a gene: 10. The CDR3 region has the DNA TGCGCCAGCAGCCCGATGCGGGACAGGCCAAACACCGGGGAGCTGTTTTTT. Encoded protein: CASSPMRDRPNTGELFF.

The chain uses TRBV3-1 (or the pseudogene TRBV3-2) and TRBJ2-1; D remains unclear. The CDR3 sequence is 15 residues long. The germline V and J ends were trimmed by 5 bases and 0 bases, with 11 bases remaining between them. Germline values: CDR1 LGHDT, CDR2 YNNKEL (reference sequence). CDR3 amino acids: CASSADRSSYNEQFF. The DNA of the CDR3 is TGTGCCAGCAGCGCCGACCGGAGCTCCTACAATGAGCAGTTCTTC.

In DNA form, the CDR3 reads TGCGCCAGCAGCCAAGCGATGGGCGGGCTCTATGGCTACACCTTC. Protein product: CASSQAMGGLYGYTF. This chain uses TRBV4-1 with TRBJ1-2; D is unresolved. CDR3 length equals 15 residues. The germline V gene encodes CDR1 MGHRA and CDR2 YSYEKL. Trimming cost V 1 base and J 4 bases, with 13 bases left between them.

The rearrangement joins TRBV5-8 to TRBJ1-4; D unresolved. From germline, CDR1 is SGHTS and CDR2 YDEGEE. The CDR3 contains 17 residues. Trimming took off 0 bases at V and 8 bases at J, with 20 bases between the two ends. The CDR3 DNA is TGTGCCAGCAGCTTGGTGTTCCGACGAGGGCGGTCAGAAAAACTGTTTTTT. Its protein is CASSLVFRRGRSEKLFF.

A few counts support this clone. The chain joins TRBV30 to TRBJ2-2; D uncertain. The CDR3 length is 12 residues. Trimming cost V 4 bases and J 1 base, with 4 bases left between them. Germline CDR1 and CDR2: GTSNPN and SVGIG (reference sequence). In DNA form, the CDR3 reads TGTGCCTGGACACAGAACACCGGGGAGCTGTTTTTT. It encodes CAWTQNTGELFF.

The gene calls are TRBV18 and TRBJ1-1; 9 bases match TRBD1. Germline assignment: CDR1 KGHSH and CDR2 LQKENI. Unmatched junction bases numbered 8, after V lost 2 bases and J lost 10 bases. This CDR3 spans 14 amino acids. In DNA form, the CDR3 reads TGTGCCAGCTCACCAGACAGGGGGACCGCCGGAGCTTTCTTT. Translating gives CASSPDRGTAGAFF.

The V call is TRBV21-1, the J call TRBJ2-2; the D call TRBD1 from the table was never checked on the DNA. TRBV21-1 is deemed a pseudogene. This CDR3 comprises 15 residues. The chain's CDR3 is CASSVGQGDTGELFF. The CDR3 bases are TGTGCCAGCAGCGTCGGACAGGGGGACACCGGGGAGCTGTTTTTT.

The rearrangement links TRBV7-9 to TRBJ1-6, with a tentative D call TRBD1 (6 bases). The V gene lost 5 bases and the J gene lost 8 bases, with 13 bases spanning the gap. The length of the CDR3 is 14 residues. Germline CDR1 and CDR2: SEHNR and FQNEAQ (reference sequence). For the CDR3, the DNA is TGTGCCAGCAGCGTACAGGGTACGGATTCACCCCTCCACTTT. It yields the protein CASSVQGTDSPLHF. Filled out from reference TRBV7-9 and TRBJ1-6, the complete variable domain reads DTGVSQNPRHKITKRGQNVTFRCDPISEHNRLYWYRQTLGQGPEFLTYFQNEAQLEKSRLLSDRFSAERPKGSFSTLEIQRTEQGDSAMYLCASSVQGTDSPLHFGNGTRLTVT.

The chain combines TRBV24-1 with TRBJ1-2, with a weak D call TRBD1 (6 bases). V was trimmed by 2 bases and J by 4 bases, leaving 16 bases between them. This CDR3 comprises 16 residues. Germline V gene sequence: CDR1 KGHDR, CDR2 SFDVKD. The CDR3 spells CATSDSSDSRLYGYTF. The CDR3 region has the DNA TGTGCCACCAGTGATTCCTCGGACAGCCGCCTCTATGGCTACACCTTC.

The chain joins TRBV5-4 to TRBJ2-2, with TRBD1 identical over 7 bases. The V segment lost 0 bases and the J segment 4 bases; nucleotides outside the gene matches: 6. Germline assignment: CDR1 SGHNT and CDR2 YYREEE (reference sequence). The CDR3 has 16 residues. CDR3 protein: CASSLEGTASTGELFF. Written as DNA, the CDR3 is TGTGCCAGCAGCTTGGAAGGGACAGCAAGCACCGGGGAGCTGTTTTTT. The full variable domain, rest sourced from reference TRBV5-4 and TRBJ2-2, is ETGVTQSPTHLIKTRGQQVTLRCSSQSGHNTVSWYQQALGQGPQFIFQYYREEENGRGNFPPRFSGLQFPNYSSELNVNALELDDSALYLCASSLEGTASTGELFFGEGSRLTVL.

The genes are TRBV2 and TRBJ1-2; 9 bases are a match to TRBD1. The CDR3 covers 13 residues. V shed 5 bases, J shed 12 bases, and the junction held 10 bases outside the gene matches. Germline loops: CDR1 SNHLY, CDR2 FYNNEI. The CDR3: CASSSPGQGYHTF. The CDR3 nucleotides are TGTGCCAGCAGTTCACCGGGACAGGGTTACCACACCTTC.

The CDR3 coding sequence is TGTGCCAGCAGTGAGAGTTGGGGGGTCGCAGATACGCAGTATTTT. Its translation is CASSESWGVADTQYF. The chain links TRBV6-4 to TRBJ2-3; D possibly corresponds to TRBD2 (6 bases). V gave up 3 bases and J gave up 4 bases, with 14 bases separating them. CDR3 length: 15 residues. Looked up from germline, CDR1 is MRHNA and CDR2 is SNTAGT.

V usage is TRBV24-1 and J usage is TRBJ2-7, with a weak D call TRBD2 (5 bases). V lost 6 bases to trimming and J lost 0 bases, with 11 bases between them. The CDR3 loop spans 14 amino acids. CDR1 is KGHDR, CDR2 SFDVKD, per germline. CDR3 sequence (DNA): TGTGCCACCAGTTCACGGAGGTTCTCCTACGAGCAGTACGTC. It yields the protein CATSSRRFSYEQYV.

This sequence joins TRBV18 and TRBJ2-5; 7 positions agree with TRBD1. CDR3 size: 15 residues. After removal of 5 bases from V and 1 base from J, the junction contained 7 bases not matched to a gene. Germline V gives CDR1 KGHSH, CDR2 LQKENI. CDR3: CASSINRDSQETQYF. The CDR3 coding sequence is TGTGCCAGCTCAATAAACCGGGACAGCCAAGAGACCCAGTACTTC.

V and J are TRBV2 and TRBJ1-6; 10 positions match TRBD1. The CDR3 is made up of 14 amino acids. Per germline, CDR1 SNHLY and CDR2 FYNNEI. After removal of 7 bases from V and 9 bases from J, the junction contained 6 bases not matched to a gene. The CDR3 DNA sequence: TGTGCCAGCACCCCGACAGGGGGCGGTTCACCCCTCCACTTT. The encoded protein is CASTPTGGGSPLHF. The full variable domain, in which reference TRBV2 and TRBJ1-6 provide the parts outside the CDR3, is EPEVTQTPSHQVTQMGQEVILRCVPISNHLYFYWYRQILGQKVEFLVSFYNNEISEKSEIFDDQFSVERPDGSNFTLKIRSTKLEDSAMYFCASTPTGGGSPLHFGNGTRLTVT.

J is TRBJ1-2 and V is TRBV10-3; 7 bases are a match to TRBD1. The CDR3 length is 13 residues. V was pared by 6 bases and J by 8 bases, with 9 bases of the junction left unmatched. The V gene's germline CDR1 is ENHRY and CDR2 SYGVKD. Here the CDR3 DNA reads TGTGCCATCAGCGCTAACAGGGGTGACGGCTACACCTTC. Encoded protein: CAISANRGDGYTF.

This clone was seen once. The CDR3 region has the DNA TGTGCCAGCAGTTACCCCCGGAGCCAGAACACTGAAGCTTTCTTT. It is translated as CASSYPRSQNTEAFF. The chain uses TRBV6-6 and TRBJ1-1; D is unclear. Germline values: CDR1 MNHNY, CDR2 SVGAGI (reference sequence). Trimming took 2 bases from V and 1 from J, leaving 11 bases between them. This CDR3 has 15 residues.